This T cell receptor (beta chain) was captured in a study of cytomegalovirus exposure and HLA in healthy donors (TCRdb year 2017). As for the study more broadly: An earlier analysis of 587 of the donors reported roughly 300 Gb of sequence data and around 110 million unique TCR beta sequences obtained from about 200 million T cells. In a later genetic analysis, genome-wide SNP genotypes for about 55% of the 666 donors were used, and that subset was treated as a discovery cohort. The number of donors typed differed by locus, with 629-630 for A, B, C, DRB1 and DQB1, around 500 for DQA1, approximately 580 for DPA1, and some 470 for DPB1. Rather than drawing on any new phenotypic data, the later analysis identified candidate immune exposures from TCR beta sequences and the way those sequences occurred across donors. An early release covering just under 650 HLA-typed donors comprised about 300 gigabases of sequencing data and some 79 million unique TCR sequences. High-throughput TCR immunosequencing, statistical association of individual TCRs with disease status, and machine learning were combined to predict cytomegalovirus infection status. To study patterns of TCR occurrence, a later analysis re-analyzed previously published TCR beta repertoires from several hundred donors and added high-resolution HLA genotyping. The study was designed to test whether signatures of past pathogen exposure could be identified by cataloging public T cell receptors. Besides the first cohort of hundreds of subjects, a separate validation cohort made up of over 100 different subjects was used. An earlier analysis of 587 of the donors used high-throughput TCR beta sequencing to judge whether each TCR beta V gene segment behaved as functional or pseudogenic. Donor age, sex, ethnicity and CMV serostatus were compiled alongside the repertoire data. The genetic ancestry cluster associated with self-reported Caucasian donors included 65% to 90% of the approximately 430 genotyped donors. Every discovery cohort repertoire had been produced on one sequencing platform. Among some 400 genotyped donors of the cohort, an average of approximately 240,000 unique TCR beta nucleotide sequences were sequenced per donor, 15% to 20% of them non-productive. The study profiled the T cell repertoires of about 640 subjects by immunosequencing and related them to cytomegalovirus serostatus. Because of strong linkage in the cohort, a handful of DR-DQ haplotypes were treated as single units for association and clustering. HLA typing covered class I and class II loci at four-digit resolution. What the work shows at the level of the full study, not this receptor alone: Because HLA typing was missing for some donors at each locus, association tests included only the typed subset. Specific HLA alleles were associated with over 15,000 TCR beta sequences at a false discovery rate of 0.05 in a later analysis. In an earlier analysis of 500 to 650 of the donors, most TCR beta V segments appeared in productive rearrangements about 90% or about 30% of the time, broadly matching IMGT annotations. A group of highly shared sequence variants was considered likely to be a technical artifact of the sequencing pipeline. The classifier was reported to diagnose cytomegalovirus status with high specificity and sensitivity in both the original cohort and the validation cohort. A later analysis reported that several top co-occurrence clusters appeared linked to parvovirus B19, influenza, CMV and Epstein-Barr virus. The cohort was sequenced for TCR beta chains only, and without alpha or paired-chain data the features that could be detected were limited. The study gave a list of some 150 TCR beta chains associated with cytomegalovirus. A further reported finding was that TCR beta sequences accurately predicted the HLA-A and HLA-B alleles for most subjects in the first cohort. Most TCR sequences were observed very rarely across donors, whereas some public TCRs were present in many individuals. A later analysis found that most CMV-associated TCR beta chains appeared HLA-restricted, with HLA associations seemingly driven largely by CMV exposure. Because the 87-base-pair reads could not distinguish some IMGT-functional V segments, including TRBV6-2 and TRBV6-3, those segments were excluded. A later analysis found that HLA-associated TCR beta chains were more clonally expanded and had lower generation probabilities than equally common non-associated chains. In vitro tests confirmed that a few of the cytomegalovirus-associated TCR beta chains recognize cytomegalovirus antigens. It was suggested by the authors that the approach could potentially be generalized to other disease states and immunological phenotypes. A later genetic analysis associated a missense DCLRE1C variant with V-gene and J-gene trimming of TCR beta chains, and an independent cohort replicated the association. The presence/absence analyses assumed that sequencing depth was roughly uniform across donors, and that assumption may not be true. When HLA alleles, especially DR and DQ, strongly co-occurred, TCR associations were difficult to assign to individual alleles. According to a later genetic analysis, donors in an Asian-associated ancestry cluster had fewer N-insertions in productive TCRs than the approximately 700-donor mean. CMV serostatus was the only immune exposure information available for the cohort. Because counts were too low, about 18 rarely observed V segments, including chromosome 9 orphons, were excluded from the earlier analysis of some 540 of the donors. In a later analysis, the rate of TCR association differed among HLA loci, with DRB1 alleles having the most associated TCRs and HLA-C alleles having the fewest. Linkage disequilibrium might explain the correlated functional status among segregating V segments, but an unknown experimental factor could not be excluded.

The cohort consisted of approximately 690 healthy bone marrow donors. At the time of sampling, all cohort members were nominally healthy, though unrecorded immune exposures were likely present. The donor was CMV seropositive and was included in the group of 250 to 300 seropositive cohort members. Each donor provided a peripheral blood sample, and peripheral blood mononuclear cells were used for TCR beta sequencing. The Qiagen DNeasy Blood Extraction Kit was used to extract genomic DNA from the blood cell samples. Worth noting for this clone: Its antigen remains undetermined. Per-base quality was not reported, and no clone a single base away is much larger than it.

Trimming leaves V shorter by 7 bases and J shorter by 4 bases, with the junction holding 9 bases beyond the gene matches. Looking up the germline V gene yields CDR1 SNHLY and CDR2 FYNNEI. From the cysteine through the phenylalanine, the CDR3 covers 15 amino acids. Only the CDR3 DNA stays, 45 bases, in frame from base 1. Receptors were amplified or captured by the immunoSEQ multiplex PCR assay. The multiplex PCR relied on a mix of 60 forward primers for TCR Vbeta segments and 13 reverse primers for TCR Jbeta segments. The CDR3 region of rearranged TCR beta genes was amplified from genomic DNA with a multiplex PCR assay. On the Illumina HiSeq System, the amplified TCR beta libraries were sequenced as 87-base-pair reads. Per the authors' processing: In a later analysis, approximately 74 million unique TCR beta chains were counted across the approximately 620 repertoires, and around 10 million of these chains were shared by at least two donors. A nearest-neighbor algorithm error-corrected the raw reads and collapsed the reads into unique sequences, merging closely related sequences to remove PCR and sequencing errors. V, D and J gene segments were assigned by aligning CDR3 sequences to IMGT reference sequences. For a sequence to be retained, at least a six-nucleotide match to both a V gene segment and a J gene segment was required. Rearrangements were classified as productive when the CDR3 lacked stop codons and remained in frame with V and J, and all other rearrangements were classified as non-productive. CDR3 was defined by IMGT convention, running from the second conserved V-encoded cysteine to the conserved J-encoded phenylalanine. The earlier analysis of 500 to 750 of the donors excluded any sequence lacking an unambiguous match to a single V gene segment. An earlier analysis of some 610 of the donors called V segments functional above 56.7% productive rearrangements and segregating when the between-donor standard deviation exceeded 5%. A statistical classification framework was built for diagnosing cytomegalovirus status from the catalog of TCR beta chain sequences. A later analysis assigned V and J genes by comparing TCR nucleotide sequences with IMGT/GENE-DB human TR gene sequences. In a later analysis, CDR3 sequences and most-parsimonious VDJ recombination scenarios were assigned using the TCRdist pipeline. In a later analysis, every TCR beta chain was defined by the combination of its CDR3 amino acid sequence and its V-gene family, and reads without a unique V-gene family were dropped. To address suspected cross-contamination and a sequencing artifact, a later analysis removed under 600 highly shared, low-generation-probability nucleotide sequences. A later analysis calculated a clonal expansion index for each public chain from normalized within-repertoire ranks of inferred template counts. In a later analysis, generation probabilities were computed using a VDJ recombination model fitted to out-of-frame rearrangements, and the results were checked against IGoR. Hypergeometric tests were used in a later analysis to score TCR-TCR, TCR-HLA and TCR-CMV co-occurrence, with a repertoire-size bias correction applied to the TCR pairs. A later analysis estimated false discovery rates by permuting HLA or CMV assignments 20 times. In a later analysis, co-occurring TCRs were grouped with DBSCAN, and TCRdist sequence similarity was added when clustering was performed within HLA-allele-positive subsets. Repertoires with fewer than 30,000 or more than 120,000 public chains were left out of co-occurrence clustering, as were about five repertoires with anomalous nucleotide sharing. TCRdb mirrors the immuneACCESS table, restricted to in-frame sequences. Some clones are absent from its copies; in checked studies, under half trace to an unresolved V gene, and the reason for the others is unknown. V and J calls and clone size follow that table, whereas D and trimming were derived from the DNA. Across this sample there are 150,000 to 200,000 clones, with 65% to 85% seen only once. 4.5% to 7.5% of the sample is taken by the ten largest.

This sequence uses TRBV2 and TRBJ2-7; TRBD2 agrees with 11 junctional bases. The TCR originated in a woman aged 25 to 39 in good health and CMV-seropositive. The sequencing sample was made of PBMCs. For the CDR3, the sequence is CASMPGLADYYEQYF. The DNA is TGTGCCAGCATGCCGGGACTAGCGGACTATTACGAGCAGTACTTC.